This T cell receptor (beta chain) is from a study of T cell repertoires in cytomegalovirus infection. The overall study: The public TCR beta signatures pointed to both CMV infection and matching HLA type. Regarding the study as a whole: Public TCR beta family frequency separated CMV-and-HLA carriers, including in an independent cohort. The ex vivo response was dominated by HLA-C-restricted CMV-specific TCR beta clonotypes.

From the reads, TCRdb called clonotypes with MiXCR, one entry per CDR3 protein. The table includes 80,000 to 130,000 distinct CDR3 sequences, around 22% detected once. Only one count was recorded for this clonotype. Its antigen remains unidentified. The length of the CDR3 is 14 residues. V was cut by 8 bases and J by 4 bases, with 17 bases left in between. Germline CDR1 reads SGHAT; CDR2 reads FQNNGV. The source is a human donor in good health (CMV status not recorded). Some clones in this sample may be carry-over from other donors' samples. The sequencing sample was made of CD8+ T cells from PBMCs. The gene calls are TRBV11-2 and TRBJ1-1; a possible D gene is TRBD1 (6 bases). The CDR3 loop is CASGPAGGITEAFF. In DNA, the CDR3 is TGTGCCAGCGGCCCGGCGGGGGGCATCACTGAAGCTTTCTTT.